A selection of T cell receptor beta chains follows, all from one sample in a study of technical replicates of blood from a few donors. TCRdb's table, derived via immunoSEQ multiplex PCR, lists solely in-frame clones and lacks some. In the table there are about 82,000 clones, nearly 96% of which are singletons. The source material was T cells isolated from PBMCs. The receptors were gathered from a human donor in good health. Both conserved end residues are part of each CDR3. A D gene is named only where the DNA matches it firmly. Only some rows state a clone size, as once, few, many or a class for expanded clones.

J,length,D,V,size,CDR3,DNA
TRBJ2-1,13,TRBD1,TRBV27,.,CASSLSTGHEQFF,TGTGCCAGCAGTTTATCGACAGGGCATGAGCAGTTCTTC
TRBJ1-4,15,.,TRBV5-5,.,CASSFSEWREEKLFF,TGTGCCAGCAGCTTTTCGGAGTGGCGGGAGGAAAAACTGTTTTTT
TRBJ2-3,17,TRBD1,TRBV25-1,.,CASSLRRGQGGTDTQYF,TGTGCCAGCAGCCTCAGAAGGGGACAGGGTGGCACAGATACGCAGTATTTT
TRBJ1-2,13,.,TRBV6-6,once,CASSPTLFRGYTF,TGTGCCAGCAGCCCTACGTTGTTTCGAGGCTACACCTTC
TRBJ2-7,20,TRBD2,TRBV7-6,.,CASSQPPGLAAHQNPYEQYF,TGTGCCAGCAGCCAACCACCGGGACTAGCGGCCCACCAGAACCCCTACGAGCAGTACTTC
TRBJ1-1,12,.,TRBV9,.,CASRGVYTEAFF,TGTGCCAGCAGAGGGGTTTACACTGAAGCTTTCTTT
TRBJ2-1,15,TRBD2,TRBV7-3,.,CASSLTSGRANEQFF,TGTGCCAGCAGCCTGACTAGCGGGAGGGCCAATGAGCAGTTCTTC
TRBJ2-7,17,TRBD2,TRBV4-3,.,CASSRGLAGGGTYEQYF,TGCGCCAGCAGCCGGGGACTAGCGGGAGGGGGTACCTACGAGCAGTACTTC
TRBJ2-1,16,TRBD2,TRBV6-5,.,CASSYFGISGSNEQFF,TGTGCCAGCAGTTACTTCGGGATTAGCGGGAGTAATGAGCAGTTCTTC
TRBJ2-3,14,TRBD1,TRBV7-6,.,CASSLGQAKDTQYF,TGTGCCAGCAGCTTGGGACAGGCGAAAGATACGCAGTATTTT
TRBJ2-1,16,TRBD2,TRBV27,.,CASSVSGRRSYNEQFF,TGTGCCAGCAGTGTGAGCGGGAGGAGGTCCTACAATGAGCAGTTCTTC
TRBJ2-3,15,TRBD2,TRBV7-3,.,CASSFSSGSRDTQYF,TGTGCCAGCAGCTTCTCTAGCGGGAGTCGGGATACGCAGTATTTT
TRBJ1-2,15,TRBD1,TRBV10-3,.,CAIIPGQGQGYGYTF,TGTGCCATCATCCCCGGACAGGGTCAAGGGTATGGCTACACCTTC
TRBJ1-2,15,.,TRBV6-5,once,CASSNLVTSDYGYTF,TGTGCCAGCAGTAACCTAGTCACATCAGACTATGGCTACACCTTC
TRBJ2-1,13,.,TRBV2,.,CASSDLHGTQQFF,TGTGCCAGCAGCGATTTGCACGGGACTCAGCAGTTCTTC
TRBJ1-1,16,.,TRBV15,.,CATSRDLAPLNTEAFF,TGTGCCACCAGCAGAGATCTGGCCCCTTTGAACACTGAAGCTTTCTTT
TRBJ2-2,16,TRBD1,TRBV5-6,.,CASSLSGTENTGELFF,TGTGCCAGCAGCTTATCCGGGACAGAGAACACCGGGGAGCTGTTTTTT
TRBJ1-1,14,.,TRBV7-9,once,CASSLKGEGTEAFF,TGTGCCAGCAGCTTAAAAGGGGAGGGCACTGAAGCTTTCTTT
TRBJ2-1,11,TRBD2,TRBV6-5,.,CATLFGTREFF,TGTGCCACCCTATTCGGGACTAGGGAGTTCTTC
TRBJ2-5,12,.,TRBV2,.,CASSAQEETQYF,TGTGCCAGCAGTGCGCAGGAAGAGACCCAGTACTTC
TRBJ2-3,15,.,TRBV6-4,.,CASSGIAGGTDTQYF,TGTGCCAGCAGTGGAATTGCGGGTGGCACAGATACGCAGTATTTT
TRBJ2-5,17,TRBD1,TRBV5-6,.,CASSLVKGQPNQETQYF,TGTGCCAGCAGTCTCGTAAAGGGACAGCCAAACCAAGAGACCCAGTACTTC
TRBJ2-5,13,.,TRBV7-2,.,CASRESGVETQYF,TGTGCCAGCCGAGAGTCGGGGGTGGAGACCCAGTACTTC
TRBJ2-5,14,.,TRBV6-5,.,CATISGVYQETQYF,TGTGCCACAATTAGCGGAGTGTACCAAGAGACCCAGTACTTC
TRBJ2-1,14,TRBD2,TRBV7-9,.,CASLWGRSGGEQFF,TGTGCCAGCCTCTGGGGTCGGTCGGGAGGGGAGCAGTTCTTC
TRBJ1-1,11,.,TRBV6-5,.,CASSLGREAFF,TGTGCCAGCAGTTTGGGGAGGGAAGCTTTCTTT
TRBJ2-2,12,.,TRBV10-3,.,CAIQENTGELFF,TGTGCCATCCAGGAGAACACCGGGGAGCTGTTTTTT
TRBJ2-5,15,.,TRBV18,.,CASSPVEGSGETQYF,TGTGCCAGCTCACCAGTGGAAGGGAGTGGCGAGACCCAGTACTTC
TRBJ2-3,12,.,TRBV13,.,CASSLSEDTQYF,TGTGCCAGCAGCTTATCGGAGGATACGCAGTATTTT
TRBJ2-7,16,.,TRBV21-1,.,CASSNKRTSGSYEQYF,TGTGCCAGCAGCAATAAGAGGACTAGCGGCTCCTACGAGCAGTACTTC
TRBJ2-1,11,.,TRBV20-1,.,CSAREHNEQFF,TGCAGTGCCAGGGAACACAATGAGCAGTTCTTC
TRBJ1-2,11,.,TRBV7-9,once,CASSRDYGYTF,TGTGCCAGCAGCCGAGACTATGGCTACACCTTC
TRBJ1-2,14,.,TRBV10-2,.,CASRWAGVNYGYTF,TGCGCCAGCAGATGGGCAGGGGTTAACTATGGCTACACCTTC
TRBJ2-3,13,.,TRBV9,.,CASSVGAGDTQYF,TGTGCCAGCAGCGTAGGGGCGGGAGATACGCAGTATTTT
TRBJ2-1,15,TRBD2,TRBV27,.,CASSSLTSGSPEQFF,TGTGCCAGCAGTTCGTTGACTAGCGGGAGTCCTGAGCAGTTCTTC
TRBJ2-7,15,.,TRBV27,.,CASSFVPVSLYEQYF,TGTGCCAGCAGTTTCGTCCCAGTATCCCTCTACGAGCAGTACTTC
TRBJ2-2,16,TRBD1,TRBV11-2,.,CASSLGQGANTGELFF,TGTGCCAGCAGCTTAGGACAGGGGGCTAACACCGGGGAGCTGTTTTTT
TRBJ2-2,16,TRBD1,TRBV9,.,CASSIRDRGNTGELFF,TGTGCCAGCAGCATCCGGGACAGGGGTAACACCGGGGAGCTGTTTTTT
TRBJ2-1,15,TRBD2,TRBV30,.,CAWSEGAGVLNEQFF,TGTGCCTGGAGTGAAGGAGCGGGAGTTTTGAATGAGCAGTTCTTC
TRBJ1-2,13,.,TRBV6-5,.,CASSYGGGVGLTF,TGTGCCAGCAGTTACGGGGGAGGGGTGGGTCTGACCTTC
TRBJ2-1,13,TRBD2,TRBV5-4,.,CASSSGLVNEQFF,TGTGCCAGCAGCTCGGGACTAGTCAATGAGCAGTTCTTC
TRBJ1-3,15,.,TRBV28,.,CASSLSTGAGNTIYF,TGTGCCAGCAGTTTATCGACGGGAGCTGGAAACACCATATATTTT